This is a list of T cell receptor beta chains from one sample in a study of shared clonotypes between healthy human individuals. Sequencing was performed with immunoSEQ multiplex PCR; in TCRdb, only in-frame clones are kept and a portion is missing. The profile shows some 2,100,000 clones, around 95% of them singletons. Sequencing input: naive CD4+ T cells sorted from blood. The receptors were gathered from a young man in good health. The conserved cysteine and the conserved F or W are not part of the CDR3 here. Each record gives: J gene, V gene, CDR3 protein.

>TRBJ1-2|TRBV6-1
ASSRGQESYT
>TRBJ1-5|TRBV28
ASSLPRSQPQH
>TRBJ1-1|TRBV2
ASSAARENTEAF
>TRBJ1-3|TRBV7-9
ASSLAMGQHSGNTIY
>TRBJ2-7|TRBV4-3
ASSRGTKTTYEQY
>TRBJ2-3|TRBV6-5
ASRPPGLAYTQY
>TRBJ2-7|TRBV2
ASSSGGAYEQY
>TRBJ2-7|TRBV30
AWSLGPAEQY
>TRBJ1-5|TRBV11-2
ASSLDLGGHQPQH
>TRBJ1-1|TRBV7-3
ASSNQGGTEAF
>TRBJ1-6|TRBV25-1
ASSGQGARSPLH
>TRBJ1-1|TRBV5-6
ASNPGRGAYTEAF
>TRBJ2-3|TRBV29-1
SVAGTGFLDTQY
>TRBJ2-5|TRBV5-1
ASSLAGIGETQY
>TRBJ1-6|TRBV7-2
ASSPLPNSPLH
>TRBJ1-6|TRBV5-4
ASSLGLSNSPLH
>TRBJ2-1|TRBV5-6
ASSFQRLGNEQF
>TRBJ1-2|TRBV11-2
ASSLGNEGYT
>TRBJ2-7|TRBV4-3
ASSQDVAYEQY
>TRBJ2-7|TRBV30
AWSVGAPYEQY